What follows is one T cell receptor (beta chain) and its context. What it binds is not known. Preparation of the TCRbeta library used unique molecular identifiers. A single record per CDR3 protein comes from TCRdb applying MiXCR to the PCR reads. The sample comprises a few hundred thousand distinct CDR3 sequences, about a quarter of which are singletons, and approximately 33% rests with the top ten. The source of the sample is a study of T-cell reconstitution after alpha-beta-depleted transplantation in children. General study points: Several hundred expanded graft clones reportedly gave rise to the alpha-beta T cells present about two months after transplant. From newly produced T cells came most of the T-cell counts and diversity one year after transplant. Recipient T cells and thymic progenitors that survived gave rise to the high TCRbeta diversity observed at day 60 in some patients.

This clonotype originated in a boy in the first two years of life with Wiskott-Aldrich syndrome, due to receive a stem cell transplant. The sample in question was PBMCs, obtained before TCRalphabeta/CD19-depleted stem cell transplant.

The DNA for the CDR3 is TGTGCCAGCAGCTTGGACAGAGGAGATACAGATACGCAGTATTTT. Its protein product is CASSLDRGDTDTQYF. The V call is TRBV5-4, the J call TRBJ2-3, with unresolved D. CDR3 length: 15 amino acids. Germline V gene data show CDR1 as SGHNT and CDR2 as YYREEE (reference sequence). Trimming took off 0 bases at V and 3 bases at J, with 11 bases between the two ends.